The rows below give T cell receptor beta chains drawn from one sample of a study of T cells in Graves' hyperthyroidism and ophthalmopathy. TCRdb ran MiXCR on the multiplex PCR reads and lists one entry per CDR3 protein. In the table there are around 210,000 distinct CDR3 sequences, about a sixth of which are singletons. Sequenced input: blood. Receptor source: a woman aged 50 to 60 with Graves' hyperthyroidism. The CDR3 runs from the conserved cysteine through the conserved F or W. A D gene is named only where the DNA matches it firmly. Rows give clone size only sometimes, using once, few, many, or a class for an expanded clone.

d_call: TRBD2
j_call: TRBJ2-4
v_call: TRBV20-1
clone_size: .
cdr3_nt: TGCAGTGCACAGAAAACCGGGACTAGCGGGATAGAAGCCAAAAACATTCAGTACTTC
cdr3_aa: CSAQKTGTSGIEAKNIQYF

d_call: .
j_call: TRBJ2-3
v_call: TRBV20-1
clone_size: many
cdr3_nt: TGCAGCTTCATCGGGACTCCCCGTGGAGATACGCAGTATTTT
cdr3_aa: CSFIGTPRGDTQYF

d_call: .
j_call: TRBJ2-2
v_call: TRBV10-3
clone_size: many
cdr3_nt: TGTGCCGCGAGGACAGAGAACACCGGGGAGCTGTTTTTT
cdr3_aa: CAARTENTGELFF

d_call: .
j_call: TRBJ2-5
v_call: TRBV10-1
clone_size: many
cdr3_nt: TGCGCCAGCAGCCCCCCCAGCAGCGAGACCCAGTACTTC
cdr3_aa: CASSPPSSETQYF

d_call: .
j_call: TRBJ2-1
v_call: TRBV25-1
clone_size: .
cdr3_nt: TGTGCCAGCAGCGCCCTAGGGGGATACGAGCAGTTCTTC
cdr3_aa: CASSALGGYEQFF

d_call: .
j_call: TRBJ2-5
v_call: TRBV3-1
clone_size: .
cdr3_nt: TGTGCCAGCAGCCGTTTACAAGAGACCCAGTACTTC
cdr3_aa: CASSRLQETQYF

d_call: TRBD2
j_call: TRBJ2-7
v_call: TRBV7-2
clone_size: many
cdr3_nt: TGTGCCAGCAGCTTACTAGCGGGAGAGGGCGAGCAGTACTTC
cdr3_aa: CASSLLAGEGEQYF

d_call: .
j_call: TRBJ2-7
v_call: TRBV10-2
clone_size: many
cdr3_nt: TGCGCCAGCAGTGAGCCGGGACAAGGGGCTCCCTACGAGCAGTACTTC
cdr3_aa: CASSEPGQGAPYEQYF

d_call: TRBD1
j_call: TRBJ1-2
v_call: TRBV7-2
clone_size: many
cdr3_nt: TGTGCCAGCAGCCGCAGGGGGGTGTATGGCTACACCTTC
cdr3_aa: CASSRRGVYGYTF

d_call: TRBD1
j_call: TRBJ1-4
v_call: TRBV6-1
clone_size: few
cdr3_nt: TGTGCCAGCAGTGAAGCTGGGACAGGGGACGAAAAACTGTTTTTT
cdr3_aa: CASSEAGTGDEKLFF

d_call: TRBD2
j_call: TRBJ2-3
v_call: TRBV3-1
clone_size: many
cdr3_nt: TGTGCCAGCAGCCACGGGACTAGCGTTTCAGATACGCAGTATTTT
cdr3_aa: CASSHGTSVSDTQYF

d_call: TRBD2
j_call: TRBJ2-3
v_call: TRBV7-9
clone_size: .
cdr3_nt: TGTGCCAGCAGCTTAGGGACACTAGCGGGAGCAGATACGCAGTATTTT
cdr3_aa: CASSLGTLAGADTQYF

d_call: TRBD1
j_call: TRBJ2-5
v_call: TRBV18
clone_size: many
cdr3_nt: TGTGCCAGCTCACGGGGACAGGTCATGGAGACCCAGTACTTC
cdr3_aa: CASSRGQVMETQYF

d_call: .
j_call: TRBJ2-3
v_call: TRBV30
clone_size: many
cdr3_nt: TGTGCAACCACCGTAAGTCTTAGCACAGATACGCAGTATTTT
cdr3_aa: CATTVSLSTDTQYF

d_call: .
j_call: TRBJ2-2
v_call: TRBV6-4
clone_size: .
cdr3_nt: TGTGCCAGCAGTGACTCCGCAGTGAACACCGGGGAGCTGTTTTTT
cdr3_aa: CASSDSAVNTGELFF

d_call: TRBD2
j_call: TRBJ2-3
v_call: TRBV7-2
clone_size: many
cdr3_nt: TGTGCCAGCAGCATGAGGACTAGCGGGAGGACAAGCACAGATACGCAGTATTTT
cdr3_aa: CASSMRTSGRTSTDTQYF

d_call: TRBD1
j_call: TRBJ2-1
v_call: TRBV7-8
clone_size: many
cdr3_nt: TGTGCCAGCAGCACCCTGGAGGGGACAGGGGCCTACAATGAGCAGTTCTTC
cdr3_aa: CASSTLEGTGAYNEQFF

d_call: .
j_call: TRBJ1-5
v_call: TRBV28
clone_size: many
cdr3_nt: TGTGCCAGCAGCCCGTATCTAAGAGATCAGCCCCAGCATTTT
cdr3_aa: CASSPYLRDQPQHF